This TCR beta chain comes out of a study of T cell repertoires in cytomegalovirus infection. Trimming removed 5 bases from V and 5 bases from J; junction bases left unmatched: 5. The CDR3 totals 14 residues. In germline, CDR1 is MNHEY, CDR2 SMNVEV (reference sequence). About this clonotype: No antigen is known for it.

TCRdb re-called the reads through MiXCR, storing one row per CDR3 protein. The sample has 100,000 to 150,000 distinct CDR3 sequences; more than 25% are singletons. The sample consisted of CD8+ T cells from cultured PBMCs, taken from culture after CMV antigen stimulation. The chain joins TRBV27 to TRBJ2-7; TRBD1 matches at 11 bases. The origin of this receptor is a human donor in good health (CMV status not recorded). Some clones in this sample may be carry-over from other donors' samples. The CDR3 loop reads CASSRDRGTDEQYF. The CDR3 bases are TGTGCCAGCAGTCGGGACAGGGGGACGGACGAGCAGTACTTC.